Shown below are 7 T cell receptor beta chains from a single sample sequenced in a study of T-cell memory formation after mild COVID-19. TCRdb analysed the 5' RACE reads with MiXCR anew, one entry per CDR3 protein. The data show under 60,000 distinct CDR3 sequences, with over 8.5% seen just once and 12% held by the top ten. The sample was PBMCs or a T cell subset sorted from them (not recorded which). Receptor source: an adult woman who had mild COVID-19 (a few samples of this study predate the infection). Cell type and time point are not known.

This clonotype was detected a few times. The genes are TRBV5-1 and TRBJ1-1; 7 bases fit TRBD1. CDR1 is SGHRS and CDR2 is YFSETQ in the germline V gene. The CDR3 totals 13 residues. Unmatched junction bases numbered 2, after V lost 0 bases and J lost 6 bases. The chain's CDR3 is CASSLGDRAEAFF. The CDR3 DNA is TGCGCCAGCAGCTTGGGAGACAGGGCTGAAGCTTTCTTT.

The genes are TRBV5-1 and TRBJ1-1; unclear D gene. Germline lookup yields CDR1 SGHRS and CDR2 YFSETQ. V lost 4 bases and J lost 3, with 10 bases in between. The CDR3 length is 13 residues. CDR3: CASSTSSHTEAFF. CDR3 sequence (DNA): TGCGCCAGCAGCACTAGCAGTCACACTGAAGCTTTCTTT.

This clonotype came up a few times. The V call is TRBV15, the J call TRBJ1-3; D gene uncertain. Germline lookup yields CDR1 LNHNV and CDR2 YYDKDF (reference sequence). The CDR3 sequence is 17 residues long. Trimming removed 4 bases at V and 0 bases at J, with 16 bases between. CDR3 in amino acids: CATSTATATTSGNTIYF. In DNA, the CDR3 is TGTGCCACCAGCACAGCGACGGCGACCACCTCTGGAAACACCATATATTTT. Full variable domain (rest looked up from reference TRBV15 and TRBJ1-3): DAMVIQNPRYQVTQFGKPVTLSCSQTLNHNVMYWYQQKSSQAPKLLFHYYDKDFNNEADTPDNFQSRRPNTSFCFLDIRSPGLGDTAMYLCATSTATATTSGNTIYFGEGSWLTVV.

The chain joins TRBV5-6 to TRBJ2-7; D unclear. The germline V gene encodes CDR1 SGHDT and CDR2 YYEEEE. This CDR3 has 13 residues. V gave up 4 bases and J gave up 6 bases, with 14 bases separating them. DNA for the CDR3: TGTGCCAGCAGCCCCGGGCAGGAACCCGAGCAGTACTTC. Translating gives CASSPGQEPEQYF.

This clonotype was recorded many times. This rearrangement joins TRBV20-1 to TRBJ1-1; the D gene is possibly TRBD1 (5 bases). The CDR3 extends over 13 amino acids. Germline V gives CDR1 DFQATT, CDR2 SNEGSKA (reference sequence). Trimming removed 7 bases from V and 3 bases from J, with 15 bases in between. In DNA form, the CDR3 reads TGCAGTGTTAAAGGGACTGCCGACACTGAAGCTTTCTTT. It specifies CSVKGTADTEAFF.

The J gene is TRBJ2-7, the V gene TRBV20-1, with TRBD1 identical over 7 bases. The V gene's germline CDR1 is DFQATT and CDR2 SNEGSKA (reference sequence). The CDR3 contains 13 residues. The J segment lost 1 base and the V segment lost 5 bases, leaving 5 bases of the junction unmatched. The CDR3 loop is CSAYRQGSYEQYF. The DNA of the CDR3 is TGCAGTGCTTACAGACAGGGATCCTACGAGCAGTACTTC.

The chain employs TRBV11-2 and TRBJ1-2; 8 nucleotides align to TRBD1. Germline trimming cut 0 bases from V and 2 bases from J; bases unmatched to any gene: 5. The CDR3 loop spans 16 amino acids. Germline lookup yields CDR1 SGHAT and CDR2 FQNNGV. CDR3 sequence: CASSLDTGTGNYGYTF. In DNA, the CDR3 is TGTGCCAGCAGCTTAGATACCGGGACAGGCAACTATGGCTACACCTTC. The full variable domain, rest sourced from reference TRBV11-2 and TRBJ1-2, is EAGVAQSPRYKIIEKRQSVAFWCNPISGHATLYWYQQILGQGPKLLIQFQNNGVVDDSQLPKDRFSAERLKGVDSTLKIQPAKLEDSAVYLCASSLDTGTGNYGYTFGSGTRLTVV.